These 13 T cell receptor beta chains came from one sample sequenced in a study of blood T cell repertoires in COVID-19. Libraries were prepared by immunoSEQ multiplex PCR; TCRdb keeps only in-frame clonotypes and omits some of them. The table has about 94,000 clones, roughly 84% seen once. The sequencing sample was made of peripheral blood. The receptors stem from a woman aged 60-70 years in a cohort sampled during active or convalescent COVID-19.

V is TRBV7-9 and J is TRBJ1-1, with TRBD1 identical over 7 bases. From germline, CDR1 is SEHNR and CDR2 FQNEAQ (reference sequence). The CDR3 is 12 amino acids. J was trimmed by 8 bases and V by 5 bases; bases with no gene match: 5. The CDR3 reads CASSQGGTEAFF. CDR3 coding DNA: TGTGCCAGCAGCCAGGGGGGTACCGAAGCTTTCTTT.

V usage is TRBV6-5 and J usage is TRBJ2-7; 8 positions match TRBD1. J gave up 1 base and V 6 bases, and 8 bases lay outside the gene matches. The CDR3 is 15 residues long. The germline CDR1 and CDR2 sequences are MNHEY and SVGAGI. The CDR3 sequence is CASSKDRERSYEQYF. Written as DNA, the CDR3 is TGTGCCAGCAGCAAGGACAGGGAGAGGTCCTACGAGCAGTACTTC.

The rearrangement uses TRBV5-4 and TRBJ1-3; TRBD1 matches at 7 bases. V was pared by 0 bases and J by 4 bases, with 4 bases of the junction left unmatched. The germline gives CDR1 SGHNT, CDR2 YYREEE (reference sequence). The CDR3 is 15 residues long. The CDR3 loop is CASSLGQGAGNTIYF. DNA for the CDR3: TGTGCCAGCAGCTTGGGACAGGGAGCCGGAAACACCATATATTTT.

V and J are TRBV5-1 and TRBJ1-5, with D uncertain. V shed 0 bases and J shed 4 bases, with 8 bases lying between them. The CDR3 is 14 amino acids. The germline V gene encodes CDR1 SGHRS and CDR2 YFSETQ. The CDR3 region is CASSLGFENQPQHF. The CDR3, as DNA: TGCGCCAGCAGCTTGGGGTTTGAGAATCAGCCCCAGCATTTT.

V gene TRBV3-1 (or the pseudogene TRBV3-2) combines with J gene TRBJ1-1, with D hard to call. The CDR3 length is 13 residues. Germline values: CDR1 LGHDT, CDR2 YNNKEL (reference sequence). Trimming cost V 1 base and J 3 bases, with 6 bases left between them. This CDR3 reads CASSQVVDTEAFF. CDR3 nucleotide sequence: TGTGCCAGCAGCCAAGTAGTCGACACTGAAGCTTTCTTT.

V usage is TRBV3-1 (or the pseudogene TRBV3-2) and J usage is TRBJ2-1; D is uncertain. V shed 4 bases and J shed 0 bases, with 10 bases lying between them. This CDR3 is built from 15 residues. Per the germline V gene, CDR1 is LGHDT and CDR2 is YNNKEL (reference sequence). The DNA for the CDR3 is TGTGCCAGCAGCCCCCCAGGTACCTCCTACAATGAGCAGTTCTTC. Translating it yields CASSPPGTSYNEQFF.

J is TRBJ2-5 and V is TRBV7-3, with D maybe TRBD1 (6 bases). Trimming stripped 5 bases from V and 5 bases from J, with 12 bases between. This CDR3 is built from 13 residues. The germline CDR1 and CDR2 sequences are SGHTA and FQGTGA. The CDR3 loop is CASSPHREETQYF. For the CDR3, the DNA is TGTGCCAGCAGCCCGCACAGGGAGGAGACCCAGTACTTC. Filled out from reference TRBV7-3 and TRBJ2-5, the complete variable domain reads GAGVSQTPSNKVTEKGKYVELRCDPISGHTALYWYRQSLGQGPEFLIYFQGTGAADDSGLPNDRFFAVRPEGSVSTLKIQRTERGDSAVYLCASSPHREETQYFGPGTRLLVL.

In this sample, this clone turned up a few times. This chain links TRBV4-1 with TRBJ1-5; 7 nucleotides agree with TRBD1. The CDR3 sequence is 16 residues long. The ends lost 1 base at V and 7 bases at J; junction bases unmatched: 10. Germline CDR1 reads MGHRA; CDR2 reads YSYEKL. This CDR3 is CASSQGGGDSGQPQHF. CDR3 DNA: TGCGCCAGCAGCCAAGGAGGGGGCGATTCTGGACAGCCCCAGCATTTT.

This chain uses TRBV5-1 with TRBJ2-5, with 8 nucleotides matching TRBD2. V trimming: 4 bases; J trimming: 1 base; junction bases outside the gene matches: 6. The CDR3 is made up of 15 amino acids. From germline, CDR1 is SGHRS and CDR2 YFSETQ. This CDR3 is CASSLTRGAQETQYF. CDR3 coding DNA: TGCGCCAGCAGCCTGACGCGGGGGGCCCAAGAGACCCAGTACTTC. Complete variable domain (other parts from reference TRBV5-1 and TRBJ2-5): KAGVTQTPRYLIKTRGQQVTLSCSPISGHRSVSWYQQTPGQGLQFLFEYFSETQRNKGNFPGRFSGRQFSNSRSEMNVSTLELGDSALYLCASSLTRGAQETQYFGPGTRLLVL.

In this sample, this clone turned up a few times. The chain joins TRBV5-1 to TRBJ1-1, with 7 nucleotides matching TRBD1. V lost 0 bases, J lost 5 bases, and 7 bases stayed unmatched. Germline V lookup: CDR1 SGHRS, CDR2 YFSETQ. There are 15 residues in the CDR3. The CDR3: CASSLVEGARTEAFF. The CDR3 DNA reads as TGCGCCAGCAGCTTGGTCGAGGGGGCAAGGACTGAAGCTTTCTTT.

The rearrangement uses TRBV3-1 (or the pseudogene TRBV3-2) and TRBJ2-1; D may be TRBD1 (5 bases). CDR3 length: 15 residues. V was cut by 0 bases and J by 7 bases, with 13 bases left in between. Germline loops: CDR1 LGHDT, CDR2 YNNKEL (reference sequence). The CDR3 here is CASSQEGVLRNEQFF. In nucleotides, the CDR3 is TGTGCCAGCAGCCAAGAAGGGGTCCTGAGGAATGAGCAGTTCTTC.

The V gene is TRBV28, the J gene TRBJ1-3, with a tentative D call TRBD1 (6 bases). V gave up 3 bases and J gave up 0 bases, with 15 bases separating them. The CDR3 has 17 amino acids. Per germline, CDR1 MDHEN and CDR2 SYDVKM. The CDR3 loop reads CASSFGQPYSSGNTIYF. CDR3 in DNA: TGTGCCAGCAGTTTCGGACAGCCATACAGCTCTGGAAACACCATATATTTT.

This clone was recorded a few times. The V call is TRBV6-4, the J call TRBJ2-3, with D possibly matching TRBD2 (5 bases). CDR3 length: 13 amino acids. The V end lost 5 bases, the J end lost 3 bases, and 9 bases lay between the germline ends. Germline V lookup: CDR1 MRHNA, CDR2 SNTAGT. For the CDR3, the DNA is TGTGCCAGCAGTCCTAGCCCGACAGATACGCAGTATTTT. It codes for CASSPSPTDTQYF.